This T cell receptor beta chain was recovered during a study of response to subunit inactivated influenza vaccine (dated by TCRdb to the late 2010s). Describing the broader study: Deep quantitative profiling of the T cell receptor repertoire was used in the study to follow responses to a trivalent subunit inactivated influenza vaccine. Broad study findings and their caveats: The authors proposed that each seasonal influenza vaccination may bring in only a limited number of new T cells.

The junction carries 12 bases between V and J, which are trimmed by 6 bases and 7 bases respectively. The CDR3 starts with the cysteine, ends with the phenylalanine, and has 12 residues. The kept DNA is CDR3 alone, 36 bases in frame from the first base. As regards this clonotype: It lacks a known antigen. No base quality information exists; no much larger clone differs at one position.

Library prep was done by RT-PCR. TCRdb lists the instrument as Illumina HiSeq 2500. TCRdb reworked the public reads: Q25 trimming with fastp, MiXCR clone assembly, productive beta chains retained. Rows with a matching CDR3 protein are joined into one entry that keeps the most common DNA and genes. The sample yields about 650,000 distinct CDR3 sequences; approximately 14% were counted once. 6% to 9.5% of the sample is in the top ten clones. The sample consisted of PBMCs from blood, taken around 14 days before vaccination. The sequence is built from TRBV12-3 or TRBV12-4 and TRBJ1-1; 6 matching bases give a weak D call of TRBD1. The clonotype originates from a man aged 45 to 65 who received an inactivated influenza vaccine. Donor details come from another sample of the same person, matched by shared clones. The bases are TGTGCCAGCAGCCAAGGGACACTTGAAGCTTTCTTT. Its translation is CASSQGTLEAFF.